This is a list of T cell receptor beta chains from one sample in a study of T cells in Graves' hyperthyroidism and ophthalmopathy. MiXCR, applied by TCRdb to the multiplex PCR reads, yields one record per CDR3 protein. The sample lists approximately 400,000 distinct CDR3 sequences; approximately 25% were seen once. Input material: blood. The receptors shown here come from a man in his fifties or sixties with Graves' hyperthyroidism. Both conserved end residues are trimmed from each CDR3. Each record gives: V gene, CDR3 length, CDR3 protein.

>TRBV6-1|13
ASRTSGRMQETQY
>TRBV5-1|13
ASSSKGGATDTQY
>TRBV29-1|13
SVPLRDRATNEQF
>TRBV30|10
AWSALREKLF
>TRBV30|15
AWSVVAGVTSTDTQY
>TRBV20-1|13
SARWLRQSSYEQY
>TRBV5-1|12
ASSGSGGGDTQY
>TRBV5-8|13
ASSLPGGSTGELF
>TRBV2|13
ASSALGQGSYEQY
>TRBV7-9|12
ASSLGQGMATQY
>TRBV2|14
ASSLTSGSIFDEQF
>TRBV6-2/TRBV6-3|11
ASRNTGVYEQY
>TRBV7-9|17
ASSLDDPLAGVLTGELF
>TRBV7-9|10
ASSFIRYEQY
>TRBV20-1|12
SARQAARVEKLF
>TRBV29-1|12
SVGQGGKNTEAF
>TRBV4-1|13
ASSRQRASQETQY
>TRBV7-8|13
ASSLLRTLYNEQF
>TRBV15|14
ATSVGTSGRNNEQF
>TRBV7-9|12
ASSSDSQGIEAF
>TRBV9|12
ASSPRGADYGYT
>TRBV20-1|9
SATLRETQY
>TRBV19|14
ASSINRGLRMETQY
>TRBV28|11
ASKGLAVETQY
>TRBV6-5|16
ASSYGGGGGIAKNIQY
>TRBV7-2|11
ASTRGGVTEAF
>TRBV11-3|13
ASSSNHPGPAEAF
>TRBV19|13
ASSIGANSGNTIY
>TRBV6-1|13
ASSEVGGWENIQY
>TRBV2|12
ASKGALGTDTQY
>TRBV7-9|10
ASSLQGNIQY
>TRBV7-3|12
AISDGLANYEQY
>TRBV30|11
AWISGRAGEQF
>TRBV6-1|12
ASSPTSVRQPQH
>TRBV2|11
ASSNSGGAGYT
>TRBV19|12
ASRDPPGQVTAF
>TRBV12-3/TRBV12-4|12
ASTTSGRYTEAF
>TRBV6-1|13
ASSGRLAAYNEQF
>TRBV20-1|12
SARPGTATDTQY
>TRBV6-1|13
ASSSGLLENTEAF
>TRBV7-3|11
ASSWGLTSPLH
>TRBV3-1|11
ASSQRQIQTQY
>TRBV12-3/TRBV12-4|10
ASRPPGDTQY